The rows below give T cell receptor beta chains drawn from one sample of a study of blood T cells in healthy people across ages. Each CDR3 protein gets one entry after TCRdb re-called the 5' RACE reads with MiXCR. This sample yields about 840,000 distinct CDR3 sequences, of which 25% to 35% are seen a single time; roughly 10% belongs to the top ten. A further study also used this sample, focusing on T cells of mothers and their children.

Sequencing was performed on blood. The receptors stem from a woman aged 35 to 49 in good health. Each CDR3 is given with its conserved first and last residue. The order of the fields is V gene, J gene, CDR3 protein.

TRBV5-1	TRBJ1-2	CASSFTRQGAEGYTF
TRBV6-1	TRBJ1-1	CASSLTTLLTGGGTEAFF
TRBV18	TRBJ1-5	CASSPPGRSNQPQHF
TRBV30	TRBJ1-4	CAWSVHLGGGTNEKLFF
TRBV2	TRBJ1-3	CAKTEGAGNTIYF
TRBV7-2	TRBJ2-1	CASSLGGTRINEQFF
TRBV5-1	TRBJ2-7	CASSLHPTGDPYEQYF
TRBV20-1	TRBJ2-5	CSARGAGTGLNEQYF
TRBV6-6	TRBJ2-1	CASSYSRGGGGPYNEQFF
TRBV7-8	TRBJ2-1	CASSLAGRLTEYNEQFF
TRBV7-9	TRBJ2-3	CASSLEYGRTDAQYF
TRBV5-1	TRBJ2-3	CASSLDVGQNTDTQYF
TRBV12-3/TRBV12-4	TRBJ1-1	CASSPKRTGEAFF
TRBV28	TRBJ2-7	CASSLTQGTSSYEQYF
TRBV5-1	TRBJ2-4	CASSLSEGGNIQYF
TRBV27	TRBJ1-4	CASKVLAANEKLFF
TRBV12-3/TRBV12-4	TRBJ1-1	CASSDGTRDGGHTEAFF
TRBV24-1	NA	CATSDLVASSYNEQYF
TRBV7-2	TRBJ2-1	CASSPPPEPNEQFF
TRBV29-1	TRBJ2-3	CSGGQPCTDTQYF
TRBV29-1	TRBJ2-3	CSVEDHDYLGDTQYF
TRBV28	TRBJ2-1	CASGLAGGPHNEQFF
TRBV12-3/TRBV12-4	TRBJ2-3	CASSLTLLRGSITDTQYF
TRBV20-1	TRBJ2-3	CSATKRLAGTDTQYF
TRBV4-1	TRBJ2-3	CASSKTGGLGDTQYF
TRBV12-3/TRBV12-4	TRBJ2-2	CASSSWSSGGSNTGELFF
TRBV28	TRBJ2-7	CASRSGSTSYEQYF
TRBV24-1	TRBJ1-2	CATSVTQGDGYTF
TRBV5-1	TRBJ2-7	CASSLEQGANYEQYF
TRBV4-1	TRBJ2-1	CASSQDRERGMVQFF
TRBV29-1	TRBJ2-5	CSVDGQGAGETQYF
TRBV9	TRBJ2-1	CASSVVLGNEQFF
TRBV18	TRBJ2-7	CASSPTGANRGLTYEQYF
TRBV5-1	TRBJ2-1	CASNPGQGSVNEQFF
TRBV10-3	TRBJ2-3	CAISTERRGASTDTQYF
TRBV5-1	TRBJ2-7	CASRRNRVDPYEQYF
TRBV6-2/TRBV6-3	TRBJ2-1	CASSYSSGHALNNEQFF
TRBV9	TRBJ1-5	CASSVSGDSNQPQHF
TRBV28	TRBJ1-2	CATMKLDGIYGYTF
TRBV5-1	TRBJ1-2	CASSSLQGANYGYTF
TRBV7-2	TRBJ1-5	CASSPQGAGSNQPQHF
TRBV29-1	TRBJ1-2	CSVERPGRNGYTF
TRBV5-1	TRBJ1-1	CASSYGTGGTNTEAFF
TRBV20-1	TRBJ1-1	CSAFDLPEAFF
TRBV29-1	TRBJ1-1	CSVGGVGYGTGTNTEAFF
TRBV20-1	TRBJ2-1	CSATQGISSSYNEQFF
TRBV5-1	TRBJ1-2	CASTGSNYGYTF
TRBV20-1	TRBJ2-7	CSARDLRRGVGSEQYF
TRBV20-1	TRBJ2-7	CSARDGQGVNEQYF
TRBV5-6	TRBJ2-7	CASSLGSVLNEQYF
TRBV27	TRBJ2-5	CASSFKGRIGEQYF
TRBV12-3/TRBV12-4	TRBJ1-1	CASSSWTGGARTEAFF
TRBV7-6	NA	CASSLEHLDNEQYF
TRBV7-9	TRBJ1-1	CASTSVGYPEAFF
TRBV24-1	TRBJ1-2	CATSDSGPGYTF
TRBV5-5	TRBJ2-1	CASSPRPDSYNEQFF
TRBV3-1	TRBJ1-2	CASGSQGINSGYTF
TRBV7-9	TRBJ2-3	CASSPSGGAGDTQYF
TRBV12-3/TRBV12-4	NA	CASRASGPYEQYF